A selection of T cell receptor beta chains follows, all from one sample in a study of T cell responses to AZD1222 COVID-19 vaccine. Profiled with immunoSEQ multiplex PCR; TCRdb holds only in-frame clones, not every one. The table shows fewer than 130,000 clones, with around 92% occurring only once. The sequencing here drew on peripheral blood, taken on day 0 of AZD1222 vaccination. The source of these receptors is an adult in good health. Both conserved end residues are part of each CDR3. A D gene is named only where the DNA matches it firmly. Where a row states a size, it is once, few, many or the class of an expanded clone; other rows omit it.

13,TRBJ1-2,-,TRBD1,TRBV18,TGTGCCAGCTCACCGACAGGGCTTTATGGCTACACCTTC,CASSPTGLYGYTF
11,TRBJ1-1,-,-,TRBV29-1,TGCAGCGTTGAGGGCCATCGGGCAGCTTTCTTT,CSVEGHRAAFF
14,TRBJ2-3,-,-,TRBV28,TGTGCCAGCAGTAGTAGTCAGGTTGCAGATACGCAGTATTTT,CASSSSQVADTQYF
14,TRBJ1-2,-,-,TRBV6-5,TGTGCCAGCAGTTACTCTGCAGGGACCTATGGCTACACCTTC,CASSYSAGTYGYTF
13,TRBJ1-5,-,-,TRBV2,TGTGCCGCCGGGGGTTATAGCAATCAGCCCCAGCATTTT,CAAGGYSNQPQHF
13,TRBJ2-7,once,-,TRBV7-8,TGTGCCAGCAGCTTATTACAGGGCTACGAGCAGTACTTC,CASSLLQGYEQYF
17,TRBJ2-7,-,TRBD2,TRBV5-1,TGCGCCAGCAGCTTGGACCCCCTGAGCGGGGGAGCCTACGAGCAGTACTTC,CASSLDPLSGGAYEQYF
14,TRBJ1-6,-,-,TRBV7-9,TGTGCCAGCAGCTTAAGAGTGGGAAATTCACCCCTCCACTTT,CASSLRVGNSPLHF
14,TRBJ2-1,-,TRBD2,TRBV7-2,TGTGCCAGCAGCTGGGGACTAGCGGGGAATGAGCAGTTCTTC,CASSWGLAGNEQFF
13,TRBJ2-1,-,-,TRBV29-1,TGCAGCGTCAAACCCCCCCGTTACAATGAGCAGTTCTTC,CSVKPPRYNEQFF
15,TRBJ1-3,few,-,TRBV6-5,TGTGCCAGCAGACCCAGTCCAAGCTCTGGAAACACCATATATTTT,CASRPSPSSGNTIYF
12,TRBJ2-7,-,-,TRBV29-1,TGCAGCGTTGTCGGTATTTCCTACGAGCAGTACTTC,CSVVGISYEQYF
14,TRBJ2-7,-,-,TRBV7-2,TGTGCCAGCAGCTTATCCGGTCAGCACTACGAGCAGTACTTC,CASSLSGQHYEQYF
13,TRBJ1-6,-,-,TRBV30,TGTGCCTGGAGTGTACAGGGAAAGACACCCCTCCACTTT,CAWSVQGKTPLHF
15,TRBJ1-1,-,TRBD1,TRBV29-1,TGCAGCGACGGCACAGGGGCCCCCATGAACACTGAAGCTTTCTTT,CSDGTGAPMNTEAFF
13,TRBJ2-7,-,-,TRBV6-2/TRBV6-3,TGTGCCAGCAGTATACAGGTCTACTACGAGCAGTACTTC,CASSIQVYYEQYF
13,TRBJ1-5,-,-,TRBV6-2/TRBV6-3,TGTGCCAGCAGCCCGCTGATTAATCAGCCCCAGCATTTT,CASSPLINQPQHF
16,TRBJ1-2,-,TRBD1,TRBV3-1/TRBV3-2,TGTGCCAGCAGCCAAGATTCACAGGGGCGATACTATGGCTACACCTTC,CASSQDSQGRYYGYTF
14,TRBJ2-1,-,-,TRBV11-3,TGTGCCAGCAGCTTACACCTCCAGGATAATGAGCAGTTCTTC,CASSLHLQDNEQFF
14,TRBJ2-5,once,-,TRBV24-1,TGTGCCACCGGGGATTGGGAAGGAGGGGAGACCCAGTACTTC,CATGDWEGGETQYF
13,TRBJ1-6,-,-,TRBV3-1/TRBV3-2,TGTGCCAGCAGCCAGGCGCGGGATTCACCCCTCCACTTT,CASSQARDSPLHF
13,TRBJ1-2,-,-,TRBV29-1,TGCAGCGTTTTCACAGGATCTAACTATGGCTACACCTTC,CSVFTGSNYGYTF
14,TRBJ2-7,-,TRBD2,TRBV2,TGTGCCAGCATGGGCACTAGCGGCTCCTACGAGCAGTACTTC,CASMGTSGSYEQYF
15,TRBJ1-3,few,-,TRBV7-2,TGTGCCAGCAGCTTAGAACAGGCCACGGGAAACACCATATATTTT,CASSLEQATGNTIYF
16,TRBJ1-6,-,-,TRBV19,TGTGCCAGTAGTCCGGAGGGAAGCTCCTATAATTCACCCCTCCACTTT,CASSPEGSSYNSPLHF
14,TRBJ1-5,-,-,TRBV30,TGTGCCTGGAGTGCCAGTGTTGGACGTCAGCCCCAGCATTTT,CAWSASVGRQPQHF
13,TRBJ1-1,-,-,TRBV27,TGTGCCAGCAGCCCCACAGTGAACACTGAAGCTTTCTTT,CASSPTVNTEAFF
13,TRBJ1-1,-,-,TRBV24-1,TGTGCCACCAGTGATTTTCCAAACACTGAAGCTTTCTTT,CATSDFPNTEAFF
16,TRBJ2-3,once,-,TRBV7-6,TGTGCCAGCAGCTCCCTCGGGGGCGGTGGCACAGATACGCAGTATTTT,CASSSLGGGGTDTQYF
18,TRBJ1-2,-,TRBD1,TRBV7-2,TGTGCCAGCAGCTTAAGGACCGGGACAGGGGCTCGAAACTATGGCTACACCTTC,CASSLRTGTGARNYGYTF
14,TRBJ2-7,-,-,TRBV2,TGTGCCAGCAGTGAGGGGAGTCAACCCTACGAGCAGTACTTC,CASSEGSQPYEQYF
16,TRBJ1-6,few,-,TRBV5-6,TGTGCCAGCAGCTTGGGCAGCCTCATCCTGGGGTCACCCCTCCACTTT,CASSLGSLILGSPLHF
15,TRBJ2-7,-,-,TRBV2,TGTGCCAGCAGTGTAAGGAGGGAGAATCCCTACGAGCAGTACTTC,CASSVRRENPYEQYF
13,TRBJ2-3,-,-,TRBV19,TGTGCCAGTAGCAGACGCCGGGCAGATACGCAGTATTTT,CASSRRRADTQYF
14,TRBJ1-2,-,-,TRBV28,TGTGCCAGCTCCTCTCCTGGGGGGGGCTATGGCTACACCTTC,CASSSPGGGYGYTF
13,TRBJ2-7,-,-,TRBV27,TGTGCCAGCAGTCTCGGACCGAACTACGAGCAGTACTTC,CASSLGPNYEQYF
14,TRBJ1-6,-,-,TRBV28,TGTGCCAGCACTCCCAGGGTTTCGAATTCACCCCTCCACTTT,CASTPRVSNSPLHF
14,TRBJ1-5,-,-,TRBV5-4,TGTGCCAGCAGCTTGGCCGGCAGCAATCAGCCCCAGCATTTT,CASSLAGSNQPQHF
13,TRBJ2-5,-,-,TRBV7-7,TGTGCCAGCAGCTTAGATGGGGTCGGGACCCAGTACTTC,CASSLDGVGTQYF
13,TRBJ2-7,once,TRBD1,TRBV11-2,TGTGCCAGCAGCCCCAGACAGGGTTACGAGCAGTACTTC,CASSPRQGYEQYF
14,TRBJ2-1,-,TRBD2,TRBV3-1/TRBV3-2,TGTGCCAGCGGTGGACTAGCGGGGTCCGGTGAGCAGTTCTTC,CASGGLAGSGEQFF
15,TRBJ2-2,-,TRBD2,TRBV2,TGTGCCAGCCGTTTGAGCCGGGGGGGCACCGGGGAGCTGTTTTTT,CASRLSRGGTGELFF
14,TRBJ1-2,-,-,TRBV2,TGTGCCAGCAGTGAGAGGGGGAGTTCATCGGGCTACACCTTC,CASSERGSSSGYTF
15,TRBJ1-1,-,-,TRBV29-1,TGCAGCGTGACGAGTGGGGGGGCGCGGTGGACTGAAGCTTTCTTT,CSVTSGGARWTEAFF
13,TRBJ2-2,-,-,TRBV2,TGTGCCAGCAGTGTTCAGGGGACCGGGGAGCTGTTTTTT,CASSVQGTGELFF
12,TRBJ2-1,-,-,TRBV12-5,TGTGCTAGTGGTTTCTCCAGTAGTGAGCAGTTCTTC,CASGFSSSEQFF
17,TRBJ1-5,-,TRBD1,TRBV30,TGTGCCTGGAGTCGCCTAAGTGGGGACAGGGCCAATCAGCCCCAGCATTTT,CAWSRLSGDRANQPQHF
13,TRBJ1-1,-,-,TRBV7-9,TGTGCCAGCACCCCGGGGAGGAACACTGAAGCTTTCTTT,CASTPGRNTEAFF
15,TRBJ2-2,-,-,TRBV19,TGTGCCAGTAAAGGACAGCCGATGAACACCGGGGAGCTGTTTTTT,CASKGQPMNTGELFF
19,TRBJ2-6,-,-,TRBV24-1,TGTGCCACCAGTGACCGCCGCGCAGGGGGGCCCTCTGGGGCCAACGTCCTGACTTTC,CATSDRRAGGPSGANVLTF
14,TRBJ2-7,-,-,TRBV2,TGTGCCAGCAGTGATCTGGCAAGCTTCTCCGAGCAGTACTTC,CASSDLASFSEQYF
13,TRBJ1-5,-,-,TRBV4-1,TGCGCCAGCAGCCAAGGGTCGCATGGGGCCCAGCATTTT,CASSQGSHGAQHF
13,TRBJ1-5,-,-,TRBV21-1,TGTGCCAGCAGCTCCCACAACAATCAGCCCCAGCATTTT,CASSSHNNQPQHF